A selection of T cell receptor beta chains follows, all from one sample in a study of cytomegalovirus exposure and HLA in healthy donors. TCRdb's table, derived via immunoSEQ multiplex PCR, lists solely in-frame clones and lacks some. The sample includes roughly 150,000 clones. Sequenced input: PBMCs. The source of these receptors is a woman in her forties or fifties in good health and CMV-seronegative. The CDR3 runs from the conserved cysteine through the conserved F or W. The D gene is left open where the match is weak.

d_gene: NA; j_gene: TRBJ2-7; v_gene: TRBV6-5; CDR3aa: CASSEFQGLYEQYF; CDR3nt: TGTGCCAGCAGTGAATTCCAGGGCCTCTACGAGCAGTACTTC
d_gene: TRBD1; j_gene: TRBJ1-5; v_gene: TRBV10-3; CDR3aa: CAIRVGTGENQPQHF; CDR3nt: TGTGCCATCAGGGTGGGGACAGGGGAAAATCAGCCCCAGCATTTT
d_gene: TRBD1; j_gene: TRBJ2-7; v_gene: TRBV6-5; CDR3aa: CASSSPGQEPSYEQYF; CDR3nt: TGTGCCAGCAGTTCTCCGGGACAGGAGCCCTCCTACGAGCAGTACTTC
d_gene: NA; j_gene: TRBJ2-7; v_gene: TRBV11-2; CDR3aa: CASSLEGRYEQYF; CDR3nt: TGTGCCAGCAGCTTAGAGGGCAGGTACGAGCAGTACTTC
d_gene: TRBD1; j_gene: TRBJ2-1; v_gene: TRBV19; CDR3aa: CASSPRTGNGNEQFF; CDR3nt: TGTGCCAGTAGTCCCCGGACAGGGAATGGGAATGAGCAGTTCTTC
d_gene: NA; j_gene: TRBJ2-7; v_gene: TRBV30; CDR3aa: CAWRKSGYEQYF; CDR3nt: TGTGCCTGGAGGAAGAGCGGCTACGAGCAGTACTTC
d_gene: NA; j_gene: TRBJ1-3; v_gene: TRBV18; CDR3aa: CASSTARSGNTIYF; CDR3nt: TGTGCCAGCTCCACCGCGAGATCTGGAAACACCATATATTTT
d_gene: TRBD1; j_gene: TRBJ2-7; v_gene: TRBV19; CDR3aa: CASSIGTGPYEQYF; CDR3nt: TGTGCCAGTAGTATCGGGACAGGTCCCTACGAGCAGTACTTC
d_gene: NA; j_gene: TRBJ1-6; v_gene: TRBV6-6; CDR3aa: CASSYAPGTYNSPLHF; CDR3nt: TGTGCCAGCAGTTACGCTCCGGGAACCTATAATTCACCCCTCCACTTT
d_gene: TRBD1; j_gene: TRBJ2-2; v_gene: TRBV19; CDR3aa: CASSPRQGYGGELFF; CDR3nt: TGTGCCAGTAGTCCCCGACAGGGGTACGGCGGGGAGCTGTTTTTT
d_gene: NA; j_gene: TRBJ1-2; v_gene: TRBV9; CDR3aa: CASSVAGVGDGYTF; CDR3nt: TGTGCCAGCAGCGTAGCAGGGGTAGGGGATGGCTACACCTTC
d_gene: TRBD2; j_gene: TRBJ2-1; v_gene: TRBV10-3; CDR3aa: CAISALERGRSYNEQFF; CDR3nt: TGTGCCATCAGTGCCCTAGAGCGGGGGCGGTCCTACAATGAGCAGTTCTTC
d_gene: NA; j_gene: TRBJ2-7; v_gene: TRBV11-2; CDR3aa: CASTRWGQHYEQYF; CDR3nt: TGTGCCAGCACCCGGTGGGGCCAGCACTACGAGCAGTACTTC
d_gene: NA; j_gene: TRBJ1-1; v_gene: TRBV7-9; CDR3aa: CASSLAPSIIQGTEAFF; CDR3nt: TGTGCCAGCAGCTTGGCCCCCTCGATCATTCAGGGGACTGAAGCTTTCTTT
d_gene: TRBD1; j_gene: TRBJ1-5; v_gene: TRBV27; CDR3aa: CASKPGQSNQPQHF; CDR3nt: TGTGCCAGCAAACCGGGACAGAGCAATCAGCCCCAGCATTTT
d_gene: TRBD2; j_gene: TRBJ2-1; v_gene: TRBV4-3; CDR3aa: CASSPQLAGQGYNEQFF; CDR3nt: TGCGCCAGCAGCCCCCAGCTAGCGGGACAAGGGTACAATGAGCAGTTCTTC
d_gene: NA; j_gene: TRBJ2-3; v_gene: TRBV18; CDR3aa: CASSPGTLGGSRDTQYF; CDR3nt: TGTGCCAGCTCTCCGGGGACACTTGGCGGGAGCCGGGATACGCAGTATTTT
d_gene: TRBD2; j_gene: TRBJ2-5; v_gene: TRBV11-2; CDR3aa: CASSYYSGPSYF; CDR3nt: TGTGCCAGCAGTTACTATAGCGGGCCCTCGTACTTC
d_gene: NA; j_gene: TRBJ2-7; v_gene: TRBV28; CDR3aa: CASSLQGLGEQYF; CDR3nt: TGTGCCAGCAGTTTACAGGGTCTCGGGGAGCAGTACTTC
d_gene: TRBD1; j_gene: TRBJ1-2; v_gene: TRBV28; CDR3aa: CASSFRQGASGYTF; CDR3nt: TGTGCCAGCAGTTTCAGGCAGGGGGCAAGTGGCTACACCTTC
d_gene: NA; j_gene: TRBJ2-3; v_gene: TRBV5-8; CDR3aa: CASSLEDFDTQYF; CDR3nt: TGTGCCAGCAGCTTGGAGGACTTCGATACGCAGTATTTT
d_gene: TRBD2; j_gene: TRBJ2-7; v_gene: TRBV14; CDR3aa: CASSQDWRTSGFYEQYF; CDR3nt: TGTGCCAGCAGCCAAGATTGGAGGACTAGCGGGTTCTACGAGCAGTACTTC
d_gene: TRBD1; j_gene: TRBJ1-4; v_gene: TRBV15; CDR3aa: CATSRPRTGGNEKLFF; CDR3nt: TGTGCCACCAGCAGACCCCGGACAGGGGGTAATGAAAAACTGTTTTTT
d_gene: NA; j_gene: TRBJ1-3; v_gene: TRBV4-2; CDR3aa: CASSRPGSGNTIYF; CDR3nt: TGTGCCAGCAGCCGGCCGGGCTCTGGAAACACCATATATTTT
d_gene: NA; j_gene: TRBJ1-1; v_gene: TRBV30; CDR3aa: CAWTPPLNTEAFF; CDR3nt: TGTGCCTGGACTCCCCCTTTGAACACTGAAGCTTTCTTT
d_gene: NA; j_gene: TRBJ2-5; v_gene: TRBV1; CDR3aa: CTSSQTRLVREEAQYF; CDR3nt: TGCACCAGCAGCCAGACGCGGTTGGTCAGGGAAGAGGCCCAGTACTTC
d_gene: TRBD1; j_gene: TRBJ1-1; v_gene: TRBV7-8; CDR3aa: CASRYDRGQSEAFF; CDR3nt: TGTGCCAGCAGATACGACAGGGGACAATCTGAAGCTTTCTTT
d_gene: TRBD2; j_gene: TRBJ2-1; v_gene: TRBV5-1; CDR3aa: CASSLRGRSNEQFF; CDR3nt: TGCGCCAGCAGCTTACGCGGGAGGTCCAATGAGCAGTTCTTC
d_gene: NA; j_gene: TRBJ2-2; v_gene: TRBV19; CDR3aa: CATRRVNGELFF; CDR3nt: TGTGCCACCCGGAGGGTTAACGGGGAGCTGTTTTTT
d_gene: NA; j_gene: TRBJ2-3; v_gene: TRBV18; CDR3aa: CASSLREKETDTQYF; CDR3nt: TGTGCCAGCTCGCTACGGGAAAAGGAGACAGATACGCAGTATTTT
d_gene: TRBD1; j_gene: TRBJ1-1; v_gene: TRBV5-1; CDR3aa: CASKRQGMNTEAFF; CDR3nt: TGCGCCAGCAAAAGACAGGGAATGAACACTGAAGCTTTCTTT
d_gene: NA; j_gene: TRBJ2-7; v_gene: TRBV30; CDR3aa: CAWSGYRFSSYEQYF; CDR3nt: TGTGCCTGGAGTGGATACAGGTTTAGCTCCTACGAGCAGTACTTC
d_gene: TRBD2; j_gene: TRBJ2-7; v_gene: TRBV9; CDR3aa: CASSPGGSGSYEQYF; CDR3nt: TGTGCCAGCAGCCCGGGGGGATCCGGGAGCTACGAGCAGTACTTC
d_gene: NA; j_gene: TRBJ1-2; v_gene: TRBV5-1; CDR3aa: CASSLERGEYGYTF; CDR3nt: TGCGCCAGCAGCTTGGAGCGGGGGGAATATGGCTACACCTTC
d_gene: NA; j_gene: TRBJ1-6; v_gene: TRBV5-1; CDR3aa: CASSRSQSATYNSPLHF; CDR3nt: TGCGCCAGCAGTCGATCCCAGAGCGCTACCTATAATTCACCCCTCCACTTT
d_gene: NA; j_gene: TRBJ1-3; v_gene: TRBV2; CDR3aa: CASTPGVSSGNTIYF; CDR3nt: TGTGCCAGCACCCCAGGGGTTAGCTCTGGAAACACCATATATTTT
d_gene: TRBD2; j_gene: TRBJ2-1; v_gene: TRBV30; CDR3aa: CAWSGRTSGTLLYNEQFF; CDR3nt: TGTGCCTGGAGTGGCAGGACTAGCGGGACCCTCCTCTACAATGAGCAGTTCTTC
d_gene: TRBD1; j_gene: TRBJ2-5; v_gene: TRBV30; CDR3aa: CAWTPQGRETQYF; CDR3nt: TGTGCCTGGACACCACAGGGGCGAGAGACCCAGTACTTC
d_gene: TRBD1; j_gene: TRBJ2-7; v_gene: TRBV27; CDR3aa: CASSLTGYTDYEQYF; CDR3nt: TGTGCCAGCAGCCTGACAGGGTACACGGACTACGAGCAGTACTTC
d_gene: TRBD2; j_gene: TRBJ2-7; v_gene: TRBV9; CDR3aa: CASSVGGLAGYEQYF; CDR3nt: TGTGCCAGCAGCGTAGGTGGACTAGCGGGGTACGAGCAGTACTTC
d_gene: TRBD1; j_gene: TRBJ1-2; v_gene: TRBV2; CDR3aa: CASSDSTGAYGYTF; CDR3nt: TGTGCCAGCAGTGACTCGACAGGGGCCTATGGCTACACCTTC
d_gene: NA; j_gene: TRBJ1-6; v_gene: TRBV11-1; CDR3aa: CASSTDGSSYNSPLHF; CDR3nt: TGTGCCAGCAGCACGGACGGGAGCTCCTATAATTCACCCCTCCACTTT